Listed here is a single T cell receptor beta chain. Its antigen is undetermined. The sample originates from a study of cytomegalovirus exposure and HLA in healthy donors. The study's findings and limits: The number of N-insertions in an Asian-associated ancestry cluster was reportedly below the approximately 600-donor mean in a later analysis. Most TCR sequences showed up rarely, but some public TCRs showed up in many donors.

The study ran its PCR with 60 Vbeta and 13 Jbeta primers. Measured with immunoSEQ multiplex PCR; TCRdb has only the in-frame clones, and not every one. The data show 110,000 or so clones, just under 70% seen once. CDR3 length equals 15 residues. Germline V gene data show CDR1 as SGHRS and CDR2 as YFSETQ. V lost 1 base and J 6 bases, leaving 13 bases between the germline ends. Input material: PBMCs. V gene TRBV5-1 combines with J gene TRBJ2-2, with D perhaps matching TRBD1 (6 bases). This TCR was recovered from a woman aged 70-85 years in good health and CMV-seropositive. The CDR3 DNA is TGCGCCAGCAGCTTGCTTCAGGGGTCCCCCGGGGAGCTGTTTTTT. This encodes CASSLLQGSPGELFF.